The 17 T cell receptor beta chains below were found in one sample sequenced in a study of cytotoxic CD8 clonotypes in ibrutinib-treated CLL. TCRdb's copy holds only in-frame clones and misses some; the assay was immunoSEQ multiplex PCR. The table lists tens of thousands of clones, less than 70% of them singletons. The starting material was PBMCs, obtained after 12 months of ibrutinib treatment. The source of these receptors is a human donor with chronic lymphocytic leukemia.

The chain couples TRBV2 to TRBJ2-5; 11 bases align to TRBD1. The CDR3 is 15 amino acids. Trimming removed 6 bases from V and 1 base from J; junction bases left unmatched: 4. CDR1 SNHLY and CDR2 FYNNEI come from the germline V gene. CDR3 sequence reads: CASRGGTGGQETQYF. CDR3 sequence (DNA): TGTGCCAGCAGGGGTGGGACAGGGGGCCAAGAGACCCAGTACTTC.

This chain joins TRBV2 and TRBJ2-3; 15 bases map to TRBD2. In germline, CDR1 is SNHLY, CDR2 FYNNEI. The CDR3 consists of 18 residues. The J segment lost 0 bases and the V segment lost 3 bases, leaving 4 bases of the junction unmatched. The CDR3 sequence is CASSDGTSGGLSTDTQYF. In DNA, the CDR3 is TGTGCCAGCAGTGACGGGACTAGCGGGGGGCTAAGCACAGATACGCAGTATTTT.

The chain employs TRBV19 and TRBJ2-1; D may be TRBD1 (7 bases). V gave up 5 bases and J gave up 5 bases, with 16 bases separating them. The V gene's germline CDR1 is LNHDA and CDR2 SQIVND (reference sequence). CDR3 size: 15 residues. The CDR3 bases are TGTGCCAGTAGTCTCCGGGGGACAGAGAACAATGAGCAGTTCTTC. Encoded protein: CASSLRGTENNEQFF.

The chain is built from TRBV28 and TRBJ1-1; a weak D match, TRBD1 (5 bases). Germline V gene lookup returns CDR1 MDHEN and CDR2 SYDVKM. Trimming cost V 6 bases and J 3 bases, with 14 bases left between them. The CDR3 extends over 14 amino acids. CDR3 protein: CASSYRTSYTEAFF. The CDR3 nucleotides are TGTGCCAGCAGCTACAGGACGTCCTACACTGAAGCTTTCTTT.

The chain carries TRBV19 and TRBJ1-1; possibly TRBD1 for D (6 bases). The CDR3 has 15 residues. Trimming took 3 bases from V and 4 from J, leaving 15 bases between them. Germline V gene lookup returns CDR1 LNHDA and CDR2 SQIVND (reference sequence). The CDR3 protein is CASSMQGNLATEAFF. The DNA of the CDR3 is TGTGCCAGTAGTATGCAGGGGAATCTTGCCACTGAAGCTTTCTTT. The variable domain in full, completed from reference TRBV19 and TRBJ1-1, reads DGGITQSPKYLFRKEGQNVTLSCEQNLNHDAMYWYRQDPGQGLRLIYYSQIVNDFQKGDIAEGYSVSREKKESFPLTVTSAQKNPTAFYLCASSMQGNLATEAFFGQGTRLTVV.

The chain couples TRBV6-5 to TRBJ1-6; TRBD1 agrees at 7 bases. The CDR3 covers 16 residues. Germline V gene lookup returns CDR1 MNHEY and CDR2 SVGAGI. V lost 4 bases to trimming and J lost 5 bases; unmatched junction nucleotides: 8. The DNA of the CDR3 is TGTGCCAGCAGTTCGTCGACAGGGTCCCATAATTCACCCCTCCACTTT. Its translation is CASSSSTGSHNSPLHF.

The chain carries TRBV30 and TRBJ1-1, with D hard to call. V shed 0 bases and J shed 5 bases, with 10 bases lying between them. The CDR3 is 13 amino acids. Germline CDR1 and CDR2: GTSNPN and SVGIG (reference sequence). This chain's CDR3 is CAWSVWKGTEAFF. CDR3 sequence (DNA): TGTGCCTGGAGTGTATGGAAGGGAACTGAAGCTTTCTTT.

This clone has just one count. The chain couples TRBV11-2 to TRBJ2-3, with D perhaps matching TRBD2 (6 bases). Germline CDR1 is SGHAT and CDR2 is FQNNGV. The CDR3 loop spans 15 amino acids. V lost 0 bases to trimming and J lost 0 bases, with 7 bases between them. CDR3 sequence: CASSLDGTSTDTQYF. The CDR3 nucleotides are TGTGCCAGCAGCTTAGATGGGACTAGCACAGATACGCAGTATTTT. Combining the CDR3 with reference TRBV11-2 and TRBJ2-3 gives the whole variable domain EAGVAQSPRYKIIEKRQSVAFWCNPISGHATLYWYQQILGQGPKLLIQFQNNGVVDDSQLPKDRFSAERLKGVDSTLKIQPAKLEDSAVYLCASSLDGTSTDTQYFGPGTRLTVL.

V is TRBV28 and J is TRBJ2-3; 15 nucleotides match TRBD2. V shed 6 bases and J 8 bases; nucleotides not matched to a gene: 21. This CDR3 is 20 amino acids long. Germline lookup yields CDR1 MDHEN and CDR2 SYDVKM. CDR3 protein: CASSTQGLAGGPSPWGTQYF. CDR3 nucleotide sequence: TGTGCCAGCAGCACTCAGGGACTAGCGGGGGGCCCCTCTCCTTGGGGTACGCAGTATTTT. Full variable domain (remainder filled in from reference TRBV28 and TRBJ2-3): DVKVTQSSRYLVKRTGEKVFLECVQDMDHENMFWYRQDPGLGLRLIYFSYDVKMKEKGDIPEGYSVSREKKERFSLILESASTNQTSMYLCASSTQGLAGGPSPWGTQYFGPGTRLTVL.

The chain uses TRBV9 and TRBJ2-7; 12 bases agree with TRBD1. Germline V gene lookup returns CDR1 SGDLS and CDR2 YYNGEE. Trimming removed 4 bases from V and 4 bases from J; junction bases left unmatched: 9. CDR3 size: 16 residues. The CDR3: CASSTGPGQGAYEQYF. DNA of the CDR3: TGTGCCAGCAGCACCGGTCCGGGACAGGGGGCTTACGAGCAGTACTTC.

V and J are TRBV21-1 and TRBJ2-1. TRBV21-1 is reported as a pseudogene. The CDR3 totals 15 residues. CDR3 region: CASSPTGDGGNEQFF. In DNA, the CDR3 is TGTGCCAGCAGCCCCACTGGGGACGGCGGGAATGAGCAGTTCTTC.

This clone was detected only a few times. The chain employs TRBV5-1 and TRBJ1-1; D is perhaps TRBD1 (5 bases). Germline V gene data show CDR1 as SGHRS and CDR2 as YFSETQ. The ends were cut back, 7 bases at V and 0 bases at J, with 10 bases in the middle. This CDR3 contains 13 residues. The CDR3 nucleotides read TGCGCCAGCGACACGGGACTGAACACTGAAGCTTTCTTT. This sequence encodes CASDTGLNTEAFF.

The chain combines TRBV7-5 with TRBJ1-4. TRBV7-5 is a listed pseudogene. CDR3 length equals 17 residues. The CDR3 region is CARSLGRAGLANEKLFF. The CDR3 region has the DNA TGTGCCAGAAGCTTAGGGCGGGCAGGGTTGGCTAATGAAAAACTGTTTTTT.

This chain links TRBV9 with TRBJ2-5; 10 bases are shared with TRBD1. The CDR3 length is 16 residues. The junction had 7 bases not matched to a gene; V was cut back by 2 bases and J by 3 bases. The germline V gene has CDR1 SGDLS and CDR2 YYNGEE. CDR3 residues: CASSVNPGQGEETQYF. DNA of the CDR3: TGTGCCAGCAGCGTTAATCCAGGACAGGGGGAAGAGACCCAGTACTTC.

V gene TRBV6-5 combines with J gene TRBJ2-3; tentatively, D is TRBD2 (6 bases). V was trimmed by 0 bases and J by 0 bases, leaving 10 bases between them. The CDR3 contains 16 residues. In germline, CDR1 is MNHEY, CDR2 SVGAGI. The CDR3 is CASSYSISGSTDTQYF. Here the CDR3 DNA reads TGTGCCAGCAGTTACTCGATTAGCGGAAGCACAGATACGCAGTATTTT.

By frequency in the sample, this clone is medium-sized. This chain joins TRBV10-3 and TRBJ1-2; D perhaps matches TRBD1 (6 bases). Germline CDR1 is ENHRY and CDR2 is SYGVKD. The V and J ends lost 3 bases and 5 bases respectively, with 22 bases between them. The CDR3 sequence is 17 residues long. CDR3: CAISDHPPTGISYGYTF. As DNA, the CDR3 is TGTGCCATCAGTGACCACCCCCCCACAGGGATTTCGTATGGCTACACCTTC.

Here the CDR3 reads CASSLRDGNTEAFF. Here the CDR3 DNA reads TGTGCCAGCAGCTTACGGGACGGAAACACTGAAGCTTTCTTT. This chain uses TRBV7-2 with TRBJ1-1; TRBD1 is a possible D gene (5 bases). Germline CDR1 reads SGHTA; CDR2 reads FQGNSA. Trimming took off 2 bases at V and 2 bases at J, with 9 bases between the two ends. The CDR3 is made up of 14 amino acids.